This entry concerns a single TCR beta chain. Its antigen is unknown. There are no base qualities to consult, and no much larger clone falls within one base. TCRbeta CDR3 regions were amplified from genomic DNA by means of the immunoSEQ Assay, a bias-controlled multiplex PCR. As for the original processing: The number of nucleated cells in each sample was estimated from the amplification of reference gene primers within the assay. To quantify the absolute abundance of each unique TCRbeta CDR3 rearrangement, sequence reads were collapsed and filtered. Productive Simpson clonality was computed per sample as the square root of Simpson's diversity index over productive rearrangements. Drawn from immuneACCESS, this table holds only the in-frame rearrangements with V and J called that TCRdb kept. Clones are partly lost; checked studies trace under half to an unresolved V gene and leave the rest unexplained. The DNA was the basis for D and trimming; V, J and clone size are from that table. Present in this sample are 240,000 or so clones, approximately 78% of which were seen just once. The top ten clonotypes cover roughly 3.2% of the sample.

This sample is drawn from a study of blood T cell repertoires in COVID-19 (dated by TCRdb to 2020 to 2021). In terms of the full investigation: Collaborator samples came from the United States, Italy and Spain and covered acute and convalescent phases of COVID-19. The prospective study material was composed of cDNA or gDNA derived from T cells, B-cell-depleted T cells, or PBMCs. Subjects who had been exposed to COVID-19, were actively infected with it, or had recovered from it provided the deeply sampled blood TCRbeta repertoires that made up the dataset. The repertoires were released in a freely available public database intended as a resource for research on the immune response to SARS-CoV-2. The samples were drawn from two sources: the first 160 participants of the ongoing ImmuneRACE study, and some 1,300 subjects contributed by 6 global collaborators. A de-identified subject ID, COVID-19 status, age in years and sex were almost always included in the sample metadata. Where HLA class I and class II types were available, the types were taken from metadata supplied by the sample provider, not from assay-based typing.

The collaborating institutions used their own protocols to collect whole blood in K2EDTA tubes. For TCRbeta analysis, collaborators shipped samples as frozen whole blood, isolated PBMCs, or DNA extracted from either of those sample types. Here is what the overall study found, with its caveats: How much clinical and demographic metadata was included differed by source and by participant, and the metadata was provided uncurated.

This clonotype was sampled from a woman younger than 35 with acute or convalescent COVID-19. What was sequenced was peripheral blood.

The nucleotides are TGTGCCAGCTCACCAGCGGGTTACAATGAGCAGTTCTTC. Its translation is CASSPAGYNEQFF. Recombination linked TRBV18 to TRBJ2-1; TRBD2 is possibly the D segment (5 matching bases). Based on the germline V gene, the CDR1 and CDR2 sequences are KGHSH and LQKENI. Spanning cysteine to phenylalanine, the CDR3 consists of 13 amino acids. Of the read, only the CDR3 DNA is kept; its 39 bases are in frame from base 1. V is reduced by 2 bases and J by 4 bases, leaving a spacing of 6 bases between them.